This TCR beta chain stems from a study of shared clonotypes between healthy human individuals. Looking at the study overall: The composition of the donors was a couple of women and three men aged 18 to 49.

Study results and caveats: Blood was the sole source, and tissue repertoires probably differ.

Only in-frame clones appear in the TCRdb table, and some are missing; sequencing was by immunoSEQ multiplex PCR. The table lists some 2.4 million clones, 93% of them singletons. Donors, without exception, were Caucasian adults residing in Nashville, Tennessee. CD4+ cell separation produced CD45RA+ naive and CD45RA-negative memory subsets. This clone was picked up one time. No antigen is known for it. Trimming at V came to 7 bases and at J to 5 bases, leaving 8 bases not matched to a gene. CDR3 length equals 12 residues. Germline CDR1 is SQVTM and CDR2 is ANQGSEA. Source material: naive CD4+ T cells from PBMCs. Regarding subset: CD45RA+ positively selected. V usage is TRBV29-1 and J usage is TRBJ2-7; 7 positions agree with TRBD1. The sequence was collected from a man younger than 35 in good health. Some clones in this sample may be carry-over from other donors' samples. For the CDR3, the DNA is TGCAGCGGGGAGACAGGGTTGAACGAGCAGTACTTC. This codes for CSGETGLNEQYF.